This T cell receptor (beta chain) stems from a study of technical replicates of blood from four donors. Profiled with immunoSEQ multiplex PCR; TCRdb holds only in-frame clones, not every one. The repertoire holds about 69,000 clones, with approximately 89% as singletons. Germline V gene data show CDR1 as MNHNS and CDR2 as SASEGT. This CDR3 contains 10 residues. Trimming took 7 bases from V and 7 from J, leaving 7 bases between them. The origin of this receptor is a human donor in good health. Some clones in this sample may be carry-over from other donors' samples. This sequence joins TRBV6-1 and TRBJ1-2; the D is unclear. The sequencing sample was made of PBMCs. CDR3 nucleotides: TGTGCCAGCAATGGCGGTGGCTACACCTTC. Amino acids: CASNGGGYTF.